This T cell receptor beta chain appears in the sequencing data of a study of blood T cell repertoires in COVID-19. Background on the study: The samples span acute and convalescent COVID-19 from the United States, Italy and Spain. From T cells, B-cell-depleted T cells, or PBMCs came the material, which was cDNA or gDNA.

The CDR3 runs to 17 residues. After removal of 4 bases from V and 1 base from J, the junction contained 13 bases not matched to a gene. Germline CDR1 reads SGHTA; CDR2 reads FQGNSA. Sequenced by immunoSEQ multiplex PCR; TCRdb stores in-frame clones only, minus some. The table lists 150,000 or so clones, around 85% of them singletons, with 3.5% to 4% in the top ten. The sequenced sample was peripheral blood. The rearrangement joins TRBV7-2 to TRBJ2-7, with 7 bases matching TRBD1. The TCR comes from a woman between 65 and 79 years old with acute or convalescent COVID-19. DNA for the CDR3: TGTGCCAGCAGCTGGGACAGACGCCCGGGTGAGTCCTACGAGCAGTACTTC. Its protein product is CASSWDRRPGESYEQYF.